This paragraph covers one TCR beta chain sequence. This sample was taken from a study of OX40 agonist ivuxolimab in advanced cancers. About the research overall: Dose-escalation subjects each had hepatocellular carcinoma, melanoma, renal cell or head and neck cancer.

TCRdb keeps only in-frame clones here, not all; method: immunoSEQ multiplex PCR. Of 69,000 or so clones listed, 65% to 90% are singletons. The sample was CD4+ or CD8+ T cells sorted from blood, taken in a trial of the OX40 agonist ivuxolimab. The source is an adult with an advanced solid tumor such as melanoma, head and neck, liver or kidney cancer.

Here the CDR3 DNA reads TGTGCCAGCAGCCCCCGGAGAGAACCTTTCTATGGCTACACCTTC. The encoded protein is CASSPRREPFYGYTF. The chain joins TRBV5-4 to TRBJ1-2; D unclear. From germline, CDR1 is SGHNT and CDR2 YYREEE (reference sequence). This CDR3 region has 15 residues. The V end was cut by 4 bases, the J end by 4 bases, with 17 bases between.